This T cell receptor (beta chain) was profiled in a study of T-cell reconstitution after alpha-beta-depleted transplantation in children. During its preparation, the TCRbeta library received unique molecular identifiers. One entry per CDR3 protein, called by TCRdb with MiXCR from the PCR reads. Here the sample spans roughly 100,000 distinct CDR3 sequences, 6% being singletons. Study-level results: The main origin of T-cell counts and diversity one year after transplant was newly produced T cells. Reportedly, alpha-beta T cells present about two months post-transplant originated from several hundred expanded clones of graft origin. Surviving recipient cells, namely T cells and thymic progenitors, were the source of high day-60 TCRbeta diversity in some patients.

CDR1 SQVTM and CDR2 ANQGSEA come from the germline V gene. V lost 5 bases to trimming and J lost 1 base; unmatched junction nucleotides: 11. The CDR3 contains 15 residues. This clonotype was seen at least ten times. As yet, its antigen is unknown. The TCR originated in a female patient between 2 and 10 years old who had a stem cell transplant for Fanconi anemia, so the T cells may come from the graft donor. Sample: PBMCs, mostly from graft donor cells, taken 60 days after TCRalphabeta/CD19-depleted stem cell transplant. The V and J genes are TRBV29-1 and TRBJ2-7, with 7 nucleotides matching TRBD1. The CDR3 DNA reads as TGCAGCGTTTTAAAGTCGGACAGGACATCCTACGAGCAGTACTTC. It codes for CSVLKSDRTSYEQYF.